One and the same sample provided the 18 T cell receptor beta chains below, sequenced in a study of blood T cell repertoires in COVID-19. Profiled with immunoSEQ multiplex PCR; TCRdb holds only in-frame clones, not every one. Found here are over 200,000 clones, just over 85% of them singletons; the top ten hold around a sixth. The sample was PBMCs or T cells enriched from blood (not recorded which). These TCRs come from a man in his late teens or twenties who had recovered from COVID-19.

The chain uses TRBV5-1 and TRBJ2-2, with D uncertain. CDR1 is SGHRS, CDR2 YFSETQ, per germline. The CDR3 runs 15 residues. Trimming left V 2 bases short and J 3 bases short, with 11 bases between. The CDR3 coding sequence is TGCGCCAGCAGCTTCACAATCCCTCACACCGGGGAGCTGTTTTTT. Its translation: CASSFTIPHTGELFF.

The chain uses TRBV5-4 and TRBJ2-5; TRBD1 matches at 10 bases. The CDR3 covers 15 residues. Germline values: CDR1 SGHNT, CDR2 YYREEE (reference sequence). The ends lost 0 bases at V and 7 bases at J; junction bases unmatched: 6. In nucleotides, the CDR3 is TGTGCCAGCAGCTTGGTCGACAGGGGGCGTGGGACCCAGTACTTC. This codes for CASSLVDRGRGTQYF. The full variable domain, completed using reference TRBV5-4 and TRBJ2-5, is ETGVTQSPTHLIKTRGQQVTLRCSSQSGHNTVSWYQQALGQGPQFIFQYYREEENGRGNFPPRFSGLQFPNYSSELNVNALELDDSALYLCASSLVDRGRGTQYFGPGTRLLVL.

The chain joins TRBV5-1 to TRBJ1-4, with TRBD1 as a possible D gene (6 bases). V was clipped by 0 bases and J by 7 bases, with 13 bases between them. There are 15 residues in the CDR3. Germline loops: CDR1 SGHRS, CDR2 YFSETQ. The CDR3 here is CASSLEQGGGEKLFF. CDR3 nucleotides: TGCGCCAGCAGCTTGGAGCAGGGAGGGGGTGAAAAACTGTTTTTT. The entire variable domain, with the rest obtained from reference TRBV5-1 and TRBJ1-4, is as follows: KAGVTQTPRYLIKTRGQQVTLSCSPISGHRSVSWYQQTPGQGLQFLFEYFSETQRNKGNFPGRFSGRQFSNSRSEMNVSTLELGDSALYLCASSLEQGGGEKLFFGSGTQLSVL.

This chain connects TRBV19 to TRBJ2-2; perhaps TRBD1 as D (6 bases). The CDR3 consists of 15 residues. V lost 1 base and J lost 4, with 10 bases in between. Germline V gene lookup returns CDR1 LNHDA and CDR2 SQIVND (reference sequence). This CDR3 is CASSIAGAGTGELFF. CDR3 bases: TGTGCCAGTAGTATAGCAGGGGCGGGCACCGGGGAGCTGTTTTTT.

This clone was seen a handful of times. V and J are TRBV9 and TRBJ2-7; 9 nucleotides line up with TRBD1. The CDR3 runs to 14 residues. V gave up 4 bases and J gave up 4 bases; unmatched junction bases: 6. The germline CDR1 and CDR2 sequences are SGDLS and YYNGEE. The CDR3 DNA reads as TGTGCCAGCAGCCCCCGGGACAGGGAGTACGAGCAGTACTTC. Protein sequence: CASSPRDREYEQYF.

The chain recombines TRBV9 with TRBJ1-4, with D perhaps matching TRBD1 (6 bases). Per the germline V gene, CDR1 is SGDLS and CDR2 is YYNGEE. V lost 3 bases to trimming and J lost 0 bases, with 9 bases between them. The CDR3 spans 15 residues. The CDR3 region has the DNA TGTGCCAGCAGCGCCTCAGGGGCAACTAATGAAAAACTGTTTTTT. Translating it yields CASSASGATNEKLFF. Full variable domain (rest looked up from reference TRBV9 and TRBJ1-4): DSGVTQTPKHLITATGQRVTLRCSPRSGDLSVYWYQQSLDQGLQFLIQYYNGEERAKGNILERFSAQQFPDLHSELNLSSLELGDSALYFCASSASGATNEKLFFGSGTQLSVL.

The gene calls are TRBV7-2 and TRBJ1-2; D might be TRBD1 (6 bases). The V gene lost 0 bases and the J gene lost 6 bases, with 11 bases spanning the gap. The germline gives CDR1 SGHTA, CDR2 FQGNSA. The CDR3 length is 14 residues. The CDR3 coding sequence is TGTGCCAGCAGCTTAGCTCACACAGGGAATGGCTACACCTTC. It is translated as CASSLAHTGNGYTF.

This chain links TRBV7-9 with TRBJ1-2, with TRBD1 matching over 10 bases. The ends lost 1 base at V and 3 bases at J; junction bases unmatched: 5. The germline CDR1 and CDR2 sequences are SEHNR and FQNEAQ (reference sequence). This CDR3 region has 16 residues. The CDR3 region has the DNA TGTGCCAGCAGCTTAGAGACAGGGGGCATCTACTATGGCTACACCTTC. This gives the protein CASSLETGGIYYGYTF. Looking up the rest from reference TRBV7-9 and TRBJ1-2 gives the full variable domain: DTGVSQNPRHKITKRGQNVTFRCDPISEHNRLYWYRQTLGQGPEFLTYFQNEAQLEKSRLLSDRFSAERPKGSFSTLEIQRTEQGDSAMYLCASSLETGGIYYGYTFGSGTRLTVV.

The chain is built from TRBV24-1 and TRBJ1-2; maybe TRBD1 (6 bases). Germline CDR1 KGHDR, CDR2 SFDVKD. The CDR3 loop spans 15 amino acids. Between the trimmed V and J ends, which lost 2 bases and 3 bases, there was a span of 12 bases. The CDR3 is CATSDSAGADYGYTF. DNA for the CDR3: TGTGCCACCAGTGATTCTGCGGGGGCAGACTATGGCTACACCTTC.

The chain uses TRBV7-3 and TRBJ2-1, with TRBD2 matching 9 bases. V shed 4 bases, J shed 12 bases, and the junction held 7 bases outside the gene matches. Germline V gene lookup returns CDR1 SGHTA and CDR2 FQGTGA. CDR3 length: 13 amino acids. The DNA of the CDR3 is TGTGCCAGCAGCTCGACTAGCGGAGTGAGGCAGTTCTTC. This sequence encodes CASSSTSGVRQFF.

The chain links TRBV7-9 to TRBJ2-7; 15 bases are shared with TRBD2. The CDR3 is made up of 15 amino acids. The V segment lost 11 bases and the J segment 3 bases; nucleotides outside the gene matches: 8. Germline values: CDR1 SEHNR, CDR2 FQNEAQ (reference sequence). DNA of the CDR3: TGTGCCGTCACAGGGACTAGCGGGGGGAGCTACGAGCAGTACTTC. It translates to CAVTGTSGGSYEQYF.

CDR3 loop: CASSQERGQRDTEAFF. For the CDR3, the DNA is TGCGCCAGCAGCCAAGAGAGGGGACAGAGAGACACTGAAGCTTTCTTT. This chain joins TRBV4-1 and TRBJ1-1; 7 bases match TRBD1. Germline loops: CDR1 MGHRA, CDR2 YSYEKL. This CDR3 spans 16 amino acids. V shed 0 bases and J 3 bases; nucleotides not matched to a gene: 7.

V usage is TRBV9 and J usage is TRBJ1-1; no definite D call. There are 14 residues in the CDR3. Trimming left V 0 bases short and J 0 bases short, with 6 bases between. CDR1 is SGDLS and CDR2 is YYNGEE in the germline V gene. The CDR3 DNA follows: TGTGCCAGCAGCGTAGGGCAATTGAACACTGAAGCTTTCTTT. Protein: CASSVGQLNTEAFF.

The chain links TRBV4-1 to TRBJ2-4; a weak D match, TRBD1 (6 bases). The V gene lost 0 bases and the J gene lost 6 bases, with 21 bases spanning the gap. CDR3 length: 18 amino acids. In germline, CDR1 is MGHRA, CDR2 YSYEKL. The CDR3 coding sequence is TGCGCCAGCAGCCAAGATCGCAGGTATGGCAGGGGCGGAAACATTCAGTACTTC. Its protein product is CASSQDRRYGRGGNIQYF.

The chain recombines TRBV6-1 with TRBJ2-3; possible D gene TRBD2, 5 bases. V lost 2 bases and J lost 0, with 9 bases in between. Germline lookup yields CDR1 MNHNS and CDR2 SASEGT. This CDR3 contains 15 residues. CDR3 loop: CASSEPGRSTDTQYF. In DNA form, the CDR3 reads TGTGCCAGCAGTGAACCGGGGAGAAGCACAGATACGCAGTATTTT.

This clone was recorded a few times. CDR3 residues: CATSRDPSGQTNYGYTF. CDR3 bases: TGTGCCACCAGCAGAGATCCGTCGGGACAGACTAACTATGGCTACACCTTC. The chain couples TRBV15 to TRBJ1-2; TRBD1 agrees at 7 bases. The ends lost 0 bases at V and 0 bases at J; junction bases unmatched: 7. CDR3 size: 17 residues. Germline assignment: CDR1 LNHNV and CDR2 YYDKDF (reference sequence).

The CDR3 bases are TGTGCCAGCAGCTTTCTAGCGGCGAAGAACTACAATGAGCAGTTCTTC. Translating it yields CASSFLAAKNYNEQFF. This chain uses TRBV14 with TRBJ2-1, with 7 positions matching TRBD2. This CDR3 spans 16 amino acids. CDR1 SGHDN and CDR2 FVKESK come from the germline V gene. The trim removed 5 bases at V and 3 bases at J, leaving 10 bases unmatched.

V gene TRBV21-1 combines with J gene TRBJ1-5. TRBV21-1 corresponds to a pseudogene. The length of the CDR3 is 14 residues. Here the CDR3 DNA reads TGTGCCAGCAGCAAAAAGAGGGCGGATCAGCCCCAGCATTTT. Protein: CASSKKRADQPQHF.